This paragraph covers one TCR beta chain sequence. Its antigen is still unknown. The sample carries other DNA sequences with the same CDR3. This sample is drawn from a study of T cells after posttransplantation cyclophosphamide. TCRdb's table, derived via immunoSEQ multiplex PCR, lists solely in-frame clones and lacks some. Here the sample spans tens of thousands of clones, approximately 90% being singletons. The CDR3 extends over 12 amino acids. Trimming shortened V by 1 base and J by 3 bases, and 3 bases separated the two germline ends. Germline V lookup: CDR1 SGHRS, CDR2 YFSETQ. Whole-study findings and limits: Donor-recipient repertoire similarity was low at 1-2 months, rising over year one.

V and J are TRBV5-1 and TRBJ2-3; D gene uncertain. The sample taken for sequencing was PBMCs. The sequence was obtained from a woman in her 50s in good health and a related stem cell transplant donor. The CDR3 protein is CASSLSTDTQYF. The CDR3 DNA is TGCGCCAGCAGCTTGTCTACAGATACGCAGTATTTT.